This TCR beta chain was documented in a study of T cell repertoires in cytomegalovirus infection. After removal of 3 bases from V and 5 bases from J, the junction contained 4 bases not matched to a gene. CDR1 and CDR2 from the germline V gene are SQVTM and ANQGSEA. The CDR3 sequence is 13 residues long. This clonotype has a handful of counts. MiXCR, run by TCRdb on the reads, gives a single entry per CDR3 protein. The sample consists of about 260,000 distinct CDR3 sequences, around 13% of them appearing once. This clonotype was obtained from a human donor in good health (CMV status not recorded). Some clones in this sample may be carry-over from other donors' samples. The sequencing input was PBMCs. J is TRBJ2-1 and V is TRBV29-1; 7 bases fit TRBD1. DNA of the CDR3: TGCAGCGTTGATCCGACAGGGAACAATGAGCAGTTCTTC. This codes for CSVDPTGNNEQFF.